This TCR beta chain comes out of a study of blood T cell repertoires in COVID-19. Study context: Sites across the United States, Italy and Spain contributed samples from acute and convalescent COVID-19.

Method: immunoSEQ multiplex PCR; TCRdb's copy keeps in-frame clones and lacks some. This table holds about 200,000 clones, roughly 80% found once. This CDR3 region has 13 residues. CDR1 SGHTA and CDR2 FQGTGA come from the germline V gene. V was pared by 3 bases and J by 8 bases, with 11 bases between. The rearrangement uses TRBV7-3 and TRBJ2-1; maybe TRBD2 (6 bases). The sample taken for sequencing was peripheral blood. This TCR derives from an older woman with acute or convalescent COVID-19. The chain's CDR3 is CASSFLASDEQFF. The CDR3 nucleotides are TGTGCCAGCAGCTTCCTTGCTAGCGATGAGCAGTTCTTC.